This passage covers 10 T cell receptor beta chains from one sample sequenced in a study of blood T cell repertoires in COVID-19. Profiling relied on immunoSEQ multiplex PCR, and the TCRdb table lists in-frame clones only, not all of them. The sample lists around 260,000 clones; about 88% were seen once. The sample was peripheral blood. These TCRs come from a man in his fifties or sixties who had recovered from COVID-19.

A few counts support this clone. The chain joins TRBV19 to TRBJ1-3, with D hard to call. Trimming stripped 1 base from V and 8 bases from J, with 3 bases between. The CDR3 totals 11 residues. Germline CDR1 LNHDA, CDR2 SQIVND (reference sequence). The CDR3 DNA sequence: TGTGCCAGTAGTATAGCCGACACCATATATTTT. This sequence encodes CASSIADTIYF. Looking up the rest from reference TRBV19 and TRBJ1-3 gives the full variable domain: DGGITQSPKYLFRKEGQNVTLSCEQNLNHDAMYWYRQDPGQGLRLIYYSQIVNDFQKGDIAEGYSVSREKKESFPLTVTSAQKNPTAFYLCASSIADTIYFGEGSWLTVV.

The chain is built from TRBV7-2 and TRBJ2-4; D may be TRBD1 (5 bases). V lost 4 bases and J 0 bases, leaving 7 bases between the germline ends. Germline CDR1 is SGHTA and CDR2 is FQGNSA. The CDR3 has 14 residues. This chain's CDR3 is CASSYRIAKNIQYF. The DNA of the CDR3 is TGTGCCAGCAGCTACAGGATAGCCAAAAACATTCAGTACTTC.

The chain carries TRBV13 and TRBJ2-1; D unclear. Germline assignment: CDR1 PRHDT and CDR2 FYEKMQ (reference sequence). Trimming removed 5 bases from V and 8 bases from J, with 10 bases in between. The CDR3 contains 12 residues. CDR3 sequence (DNA): TGTGCCAGCAGCCCCCTAAGAGATGAGCAGTTCTTC. Translating it yields CASSPLRDEQFF.

The chain has TRBV7-2 and TRBJ2-7; the match to TRBD2 covers 11 bases. Germline V gene sequence: CDR1 SGHTA, CDR2 FQGNSA. This CDR3 region has 16 residues. With V trimmed by 4 bases and J by 3 bases, 8 bases remained unmatched. CDR3 in DNA: TGTGCCAGCAGCTCGACATTAGCGGGGGGGCACTACGAGCAGTACTTC. This encodes CASSSTLAGGHYEQYF.

The chain carries TRBV10-3 and TRBJ2-3; 9 bases are shared with TRBD2. Trimming took 3 bases from V and 2 from J; bases not matched to a gene: 3. This CDR3 has 15 residues. From germline, CDR1 is ENHRY and CDR2 SYGVKD. In nucleotides, the CDR3 is TGTGCCATCAGTGATGGCGGGGGGGCCACAGATACGCAGTATTTT. It codes for CAISDGGGATDTQYF.

The V call is TRBV5-6, the J call TRBJ2-7; TRBD1 aligns across 9 bases. Per the germline V gene, CDR1 is SGHDT and CDR2 is YYEEEE. The length of the CDR3 is 16 residues. The V and J ends lost 2 bases and 0 bases, in that order; junction bases with no gene match: 6. CDR3 sequence (DNA): TGTGCCAGCAGCTTCGACAGGGGGTGGTCCTCCTACGAGCAGTACTTC. Translation gives CASSFDRGWSSYEQYF.

The chain links TRBV7-2 to TRBJ2-7; TRBD1 is a possible D gene (7 bases). CDR3 length: 15 residues. Germline CDR1 reads SGHTA; CDR2 reads FQGNSA. V was shortened by 2 bases and J by 2 bases, with 13 bases between the two germline ends. CDR3 residues: CASSLYQGGAYEQYF. In DNA, the CDR3 is TGTGCCAGCAGCTTATATCAGGGGGGAGCCTACGAGCAGTACTTC.

The chain combines TRBV24-1 with TRBJ2-7, with D maybe TRBD1 (6 bases). The CDR3 loop spans 16 amino acids. The germline CDR1 and CDR2 sequences are KGHDR and SFDVKD. V was trimmed by 4 bases and J by 0 bases, leaving 15 bases between them. The CDR3 nucleotides are TGTGCCACCAGTGACTCCGGGACAAAGGACTCCTACGAGCAGTACTTC. Translation: CATSDSGTKDSYEQYF.

The rearrangement links TRBV14 to TRBJ1-4; D gene unclear. CDR1 and CDR2 from the germline V gene are SGHDN and FVKESK. The V gene lost 4 bases and the J gene lost 5 bases, with 14 bases spanning the gap. The length of the CDR3 is 15 residues. The CDR3: CASSPNRVLNEKLFF. CDR3 DNA sequence: TGTGCCAGCAGCCCGAACCGGGTCCTCAATGAAAAACTGTTTTTT.

The chain recombines TRBV10-3 with TRBJ1-2; D is ambiguous. Trimming shortened V by 2 bases and J by 2 bases, and 6 bases separated the two germline ends. Germline V gene data show CDR1 as ENHRY and CDR2 as SYGVKD. This CDR3 is 13 amino acids long. CDR3 amino acids: CAISEGENYGYTF. In DNA form, the CDR3 reads TGTGCCATCAGTGAGGGAGAAAACTATGGCTACACCTTC.